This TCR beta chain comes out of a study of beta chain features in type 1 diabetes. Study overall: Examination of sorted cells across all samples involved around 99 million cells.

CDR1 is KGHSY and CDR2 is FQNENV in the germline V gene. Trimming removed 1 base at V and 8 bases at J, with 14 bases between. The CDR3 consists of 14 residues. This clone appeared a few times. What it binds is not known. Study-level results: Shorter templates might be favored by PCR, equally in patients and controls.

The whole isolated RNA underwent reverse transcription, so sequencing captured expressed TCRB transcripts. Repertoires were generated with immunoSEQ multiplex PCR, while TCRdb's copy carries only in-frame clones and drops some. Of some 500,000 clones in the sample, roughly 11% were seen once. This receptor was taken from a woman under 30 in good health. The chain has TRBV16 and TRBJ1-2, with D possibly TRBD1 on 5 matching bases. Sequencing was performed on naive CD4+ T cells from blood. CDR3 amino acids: CASSQWGSSGGYTF. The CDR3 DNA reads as TGTGCCAGCAGCCAATGGGGCAGCTCGGGCGGCTACACCTTC.